Following are 9 T cell receptor beta chains from one sample sequenced in a study of T cell changes during pregnancy in multiple sclerosis. The method was immunoSEQ multiplex PCR; TCRdb's version includes in-frame clones alone and lacks a portion of them. This sample has under 70,000 clones, with 91% found just once. Specimen: peripheral blood, collected in the third trimester of pregnancy. All receptors come from a female donor in good health, enrolled as a control in a pregnancy study.

At least ten counts were recorded for this clone. The CDR3: CASSSLTYEQYF. The CDR3 DNA reads as TGTGCCAGCAGTTCCTTAACCTACGAGCAGTACTTC. This chain connects TRBV27 to TRBJ2-7; D ambiguous. Between the trimmed V and J ends, which lost 4 bases and 2 bases, there was a span of 6 bases. The CDR3 runs 12 residues. Germline V CDR1 and CDR2: MNHEY, SMNVEV (reference sequence).

The chain links TRBV10-1 to TRBJ1-1, with D possibly TRBD1 on 6 matching bases. This CDR3 has 13 residues. Trimming stripped 10 bases from V and 1 base from J, with 13 bases between. Per the germline V gene, CDR1 is WNHNN and CDR2 is SYGVQD (reference sequence). The CDR3 reads CATGTPPNTEAFF. The CDR3 DNA reads as TGCGCCACTGGGACACCACCGAACACTGAAGCTTTCTTT.

The rearrangement uses TRBV2 and TRBJ2-3, with D possibly TRBD2 on 5 matching bases. V was pared by 6 bases and J by 2 bases, with 9 bases between. Germline V CDR1 and CDR2: SNHLY, FYNNEI. This CDR3 has 13 amino acids. CDR3 protein: CASRADNTDTQYF. The CDR3 DNA reads as TGTGCCAGCAGAGCGGATAACACAGATACGCAGTATTTT.

In its sample, this clone was seen a few times. This chain links TRBV18 with TRBJ2-7, with TRBD1 matching 10 bases. This CDR3 contains 13 residues. CDR1 KGHSH and CDR2 LQKENI come from the germline V gene. V lost 4 bases, J lost 5 bases, and 2 bases stayed unmatched. As DNA, the CDR3 is TGTGCCAGCTCACAGACAGGGGGCCACGAGCAGTACTTC. Translating it yields CASSQTGGHEQYF.

The chain joins TRBV2 to TRBJ1-2; 11 bases line up with TRBD1. The CDR3 totals 13 residues. J was trimmed by 7 bases and V by 6 bases; bases with no gene match: 4. CDR1 SNHLY and CDR2 FYNNEI come from the germline V gene. The CDR3 DNA is TGTGCCAGCAGCAACGGACAGGGGGCTGGCTACACCTTC. This translates into CASSNGQGAGYTF. Full variable domain (rest looked up from reference TRBV2 and TRBJ1-2): EPEVTQTPSHQVTQMGQEVILRCVPISNHLYFYWYRQILGQKVEFLVSFYNNEISEKSEIFDDQFSVERPDGSNFTLKIRSTKLEDSAMYFCASSNGQGAGYTFGSGTRLTVV.

As regards this clone: The junction differs from germline at one of its ends, possibly a read error. This chain links TRBV7-8 with TRBJ1-5, with 7 bases lining up with TRBD1. Germline lookup yields CDR1 SGHVS and CDR2 FQNEAQ. This CDR3 has 14 amino acids. For the CDR3, the DNA is TGTGCCAGCACCTTATCAGGGGGTCCTCAGCCCCAGCATTTT. This encodes CASTLSGGPQPQHF.

The chain couples TRBV5-4 to TRBJ1-2; weak D call: TRBD1 (5 bases). Trimming pared 4 bases from V and 3 bases from J, leaving 16 bases between. CDR1 SGHNT and CDR2 YYREEE come from the germline V gene (reference sequence). The CDR3 is 15 amino acids. The CDR3 DNA is TGTGCCAGCAGCCGCTGGGGAGGGGAGGACTATGGCTACACCTTC. As protein: CASSRWGGEDYGYTF. Full variable domain (rest looked up from reference TRBV5-4 and TRBJ1-2): ETGVTQSPTHLIKTRGQQVTLRCSSQSGHNTVSWYQQALGQGPQFIFQYYREEENGRGNFPPRFSGLQFPNYSSELNVNALELDDSALYLCASSRWGGEDYGYTFGSGTRLTVV.

V usage is TRBV28 and J usage is TRBJ2-7; D is perhaps TRBD1 (6 bases). The CDR3 length is 16 residues. Per the germline V gene, CDR1 is MDHEN and CDR2 is SYDVKM. The V end was cut by 5 bases, the J end by 3 bases, with 20 bases between. The CDR3 DNA sequence: TGTGCCAGCAGTCCGAGGACAGCCTGGGTCTACTACGAGCAGTACTTC. The encoded protein is CASSPRTAWVYYEQYF.

The chain employs TRBV2 and TRBJ1-2; 8 bases map to TRBD1. The trim removed 5 bases at V and 4 bases at J, leaving 18 bases unmatched. The CDR3 extends over 18 amino acids. Per germline, CDR1 SNHLY and CDR2 FYNNEI. The CDR3 DNA reads as TGTGCCAGCAGTCTCTACCGGGACAGGCTACCTCTAACCTATGGCTACACCTTC. Translation: CASSLYRDRLPLTYGYTF.